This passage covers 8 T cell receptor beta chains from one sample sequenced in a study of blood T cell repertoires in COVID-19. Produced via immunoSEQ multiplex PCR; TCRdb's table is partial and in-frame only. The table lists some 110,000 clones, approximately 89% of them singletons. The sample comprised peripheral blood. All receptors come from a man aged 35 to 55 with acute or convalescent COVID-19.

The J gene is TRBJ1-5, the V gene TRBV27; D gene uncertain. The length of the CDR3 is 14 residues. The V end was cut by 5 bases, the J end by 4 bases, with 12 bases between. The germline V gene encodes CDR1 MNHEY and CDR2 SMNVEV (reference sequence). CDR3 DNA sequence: TGTGCCAGCAGTGGGTTACGCGGGAATCAGCCCCAGCATTTT. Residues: CASSGLRGNQPQHF.

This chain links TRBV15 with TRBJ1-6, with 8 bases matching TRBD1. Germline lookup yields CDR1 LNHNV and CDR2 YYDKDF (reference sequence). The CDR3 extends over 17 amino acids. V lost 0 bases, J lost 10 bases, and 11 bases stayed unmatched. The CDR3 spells CATSRDLAGTGDSPLHF. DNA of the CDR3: TGTGCCACCAGCAGAGATTTGGCTGGGACAGGCGACTCACCCCTCCACTTT. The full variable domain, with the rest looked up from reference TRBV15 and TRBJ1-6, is DAMVIQNPRYQVTQFGKPVTLSCSQTLNHNVMYWYQQKSSQAPKLLFHYYDKDFNNEADTPDNFQSRRPNTSFCFLDIRSPGLGDTAMYLCATSRDLAGTGDSPLHFGNGTRLTVT.

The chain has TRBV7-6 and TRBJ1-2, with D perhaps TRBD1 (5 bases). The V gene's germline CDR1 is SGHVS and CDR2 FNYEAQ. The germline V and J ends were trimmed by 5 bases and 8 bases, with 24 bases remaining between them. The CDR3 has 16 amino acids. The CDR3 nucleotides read TGTGCCAGCAGCACGCTTTTGGGGCAGGGAATTCGAGGCTACACCTTC. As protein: CASSTLLGQGIRGYTF.

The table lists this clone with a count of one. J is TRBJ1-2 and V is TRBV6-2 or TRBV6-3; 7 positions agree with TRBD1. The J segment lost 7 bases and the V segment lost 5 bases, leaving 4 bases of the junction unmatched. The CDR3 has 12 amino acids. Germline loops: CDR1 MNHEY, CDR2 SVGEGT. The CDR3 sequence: CASSIQGSGYTF. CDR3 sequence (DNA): TGTGCCAGCAGTATACAGGGGAGTGGCTACACCTTC.

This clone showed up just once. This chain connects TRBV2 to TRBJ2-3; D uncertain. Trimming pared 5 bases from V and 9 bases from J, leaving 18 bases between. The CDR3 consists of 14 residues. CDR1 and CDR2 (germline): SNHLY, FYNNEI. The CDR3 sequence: CASSTATGVGTQYF. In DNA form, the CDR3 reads TGTGCCAGCAGTACGGCTACCGGAGTTGGGACGCAGTATTTT.

DNA of the CDR3: TGTGCCAGTGGGGGACAGGGTAGCAATCAGCCCCAGCATTTT. This sequence encodes CASGGQGSNQPQHF. The chain joins TRBV19 to TRBJ1-5, with 9 bases matching TRBD1. Germline CDR1 LNHDA, CDR2 SQIVND (reference sequence). The junction had 2 bases not matched to a gene; V was cut back by 8 bases and J by 0 bases. The CDR3 covers 14 residues.

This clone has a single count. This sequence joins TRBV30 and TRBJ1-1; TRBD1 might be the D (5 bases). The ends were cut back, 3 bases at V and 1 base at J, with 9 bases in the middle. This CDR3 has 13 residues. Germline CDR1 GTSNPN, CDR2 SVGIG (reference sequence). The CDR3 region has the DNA TGTGCCTGGAGACCAGGGAAGAACACTGAAGCTTTCTTT. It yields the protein CAWRPGKNTEAFF.

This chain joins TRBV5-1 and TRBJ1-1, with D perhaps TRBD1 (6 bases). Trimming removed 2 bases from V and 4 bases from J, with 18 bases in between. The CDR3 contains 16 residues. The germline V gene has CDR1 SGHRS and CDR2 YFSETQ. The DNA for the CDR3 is TGCGCCAGCAGCTTCCGGACAGACATCCTCGGCACTGAAGCTTTCTTT. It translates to CASSFRTDILGTEAFF.